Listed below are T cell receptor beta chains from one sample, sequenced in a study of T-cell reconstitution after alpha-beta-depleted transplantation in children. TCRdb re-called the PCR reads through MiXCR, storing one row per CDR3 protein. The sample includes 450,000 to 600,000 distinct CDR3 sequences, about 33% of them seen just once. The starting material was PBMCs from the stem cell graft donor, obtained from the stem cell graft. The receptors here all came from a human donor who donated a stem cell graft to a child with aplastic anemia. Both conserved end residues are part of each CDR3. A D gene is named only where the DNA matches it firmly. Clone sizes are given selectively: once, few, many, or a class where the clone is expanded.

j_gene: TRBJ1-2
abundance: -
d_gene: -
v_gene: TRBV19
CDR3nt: TGTGCCAGTAGTACCGGGACGGTAAACTATGGCTACACCTTC
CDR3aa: CASSTGTVNYGYTF

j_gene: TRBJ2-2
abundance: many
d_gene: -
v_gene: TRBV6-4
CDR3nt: TGTGCCAGCAGTGAAGCTAGCTCTAACACCGGGGAGCTGTTTTTT
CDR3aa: CASSEASSNTGELFF

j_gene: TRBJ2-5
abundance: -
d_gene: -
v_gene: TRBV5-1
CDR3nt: TGCGCCAGCAGCTTGGAGGCAGGGGCCCAAGAGACCCAGTACTTC
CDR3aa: CASSLEAGAQETQYF

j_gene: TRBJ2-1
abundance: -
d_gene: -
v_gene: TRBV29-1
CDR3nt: TGCAGCGTTGAACGGCGGGGCCTTTACAATGAGCAGTTCTTC
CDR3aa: CSVERRGLYNEQFF

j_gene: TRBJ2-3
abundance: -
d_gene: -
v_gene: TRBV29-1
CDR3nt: TGCAGCGTTGATGGTCCATGGGGGGATACGCAGTATTTT
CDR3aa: CSVDGPWGDTQYF

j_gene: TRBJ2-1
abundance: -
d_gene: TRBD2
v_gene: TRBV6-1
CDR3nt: TGTGCCAGCAGTCCTGGACAGACTAGCGGGAGTTTCCGTGAGCAGTTCTTC
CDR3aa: CASSPGQTSGSFREQFF

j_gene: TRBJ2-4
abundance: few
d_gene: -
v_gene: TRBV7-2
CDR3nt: TGTGCCAGCAGTTTTCAACAGGGCTGGGGGACCAAAAACATTCAGTACTTC
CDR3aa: CASSFQQGWGTKNIQYF

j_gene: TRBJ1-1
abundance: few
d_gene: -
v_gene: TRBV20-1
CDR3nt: TGCACTAAGAACACTGAAGCTTTCTTT
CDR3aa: CTKNTEAFF

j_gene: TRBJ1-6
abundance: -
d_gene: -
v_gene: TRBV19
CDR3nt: TGTGCCAGTGGGCAGAGGGATTATAATTCACCCCTCCACTTT
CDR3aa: CASGQRDYNSPLHF

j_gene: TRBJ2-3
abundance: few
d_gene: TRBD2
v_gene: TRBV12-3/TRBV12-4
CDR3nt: TGTGCCAGCACCAGGCGGGAGAGAAGGTGGGCGCAGTATTTT
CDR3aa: CASTRRERRWAQYF

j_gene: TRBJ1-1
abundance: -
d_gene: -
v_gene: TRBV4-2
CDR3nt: TGTGCCAGCAGCCCACCCGCGGGTAGGGTGGCTTTCTTT
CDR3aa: CASSPPAGRVAFF

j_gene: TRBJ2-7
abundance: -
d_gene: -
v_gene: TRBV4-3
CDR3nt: TGCGCCAGCAGCCGAGATCGGACCGCCTACGAGCAGTACTTC
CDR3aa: CASSRDRTAYEQYF

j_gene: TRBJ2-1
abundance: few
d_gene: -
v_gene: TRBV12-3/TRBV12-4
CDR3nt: TGTGCCAGCAGTTTAGATCAGGTTCGCAATGAGCAGTTCTTC
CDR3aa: CASSLDQVRNEQFF

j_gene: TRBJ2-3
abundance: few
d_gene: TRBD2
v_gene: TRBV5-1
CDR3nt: TGCGCCAGCAGCTTGGAGCTAGCGGGAAGTACAGATACGCAGTATTTT
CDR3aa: CASSLELAGSTDTQYF

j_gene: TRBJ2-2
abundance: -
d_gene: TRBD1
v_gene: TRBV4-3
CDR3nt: TGCGCCAGCAGCCCGCGGACAGGGAGAGCCGGGGAGCTGTTTTTT
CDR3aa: CASSPRTGRAGELFF

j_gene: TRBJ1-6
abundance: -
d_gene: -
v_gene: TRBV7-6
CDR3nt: TGTGCCAGCCGCCTTGGCAGGGCGAATTCACCCCTCCACTTT
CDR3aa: CASRLGRANSPLHF

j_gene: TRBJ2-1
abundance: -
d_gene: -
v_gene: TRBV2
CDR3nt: TGTGCCAGCAGTGACCCTAGCGAGAATATACTTGAGCAGTTCTTC
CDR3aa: CASSDPSENILEQFF

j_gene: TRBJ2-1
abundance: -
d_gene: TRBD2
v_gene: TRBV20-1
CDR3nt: TGCAGTGCTCTTGGACTAGCGGGAGTATTAAATGAGCAGTTCTTC
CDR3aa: CSALGLAGVLNEQFF

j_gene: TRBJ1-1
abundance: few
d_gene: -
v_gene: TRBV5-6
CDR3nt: TGTGCCAGCAGCTTGAGTCCAGGGAAGAACACTGAAGCTTTCTTT
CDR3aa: CASSLSPGKNTEAFF

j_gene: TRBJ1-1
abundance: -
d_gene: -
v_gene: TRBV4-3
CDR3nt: TGCGCCAGCAGCCAAGATAGAGGCCAGCGACTCGGGGTGAACACTGAAGCTTTCTTT
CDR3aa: CASSQDRGQRLGVNTEAFF

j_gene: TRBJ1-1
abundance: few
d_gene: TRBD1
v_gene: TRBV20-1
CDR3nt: TGCAGTGCCACCCGACAGGGGGCGGTGATGAACACTGAAGCTTTCTTT
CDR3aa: CSATRQGAVMNTEAFF

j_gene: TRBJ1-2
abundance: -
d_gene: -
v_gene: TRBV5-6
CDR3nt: TGTGCCAGCACCTTGGAGGGAAAGTATGGCTACACCTTC
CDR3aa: CASTLEGKYGYTF

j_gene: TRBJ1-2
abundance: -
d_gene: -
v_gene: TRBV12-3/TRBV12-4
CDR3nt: TGTGCCAGCGCCTCGAGCGGGGGGGGCTATGGCTACACCTTC
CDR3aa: CASASSGGGYGYTF

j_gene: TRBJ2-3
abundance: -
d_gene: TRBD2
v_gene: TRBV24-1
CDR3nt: TGTGCCACCAGTGAGTCTAGCGGGGGCACAGATACGCAGTATTTT
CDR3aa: CATSESSGGTDTQYF

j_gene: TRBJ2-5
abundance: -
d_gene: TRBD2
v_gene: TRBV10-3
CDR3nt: TGTGCCATCAGTCCACATAGCGGGAGAGGAGAGGAGACCCAGTACTTC
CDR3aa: CAISPHSGRGEETQYF

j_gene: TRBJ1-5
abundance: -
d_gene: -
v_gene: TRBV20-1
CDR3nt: TGCAGTGCTAGTGTGAGTGCTAGCGGGAATCAGCCCCAGCATTTT
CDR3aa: CSASVSASGNQPQHF

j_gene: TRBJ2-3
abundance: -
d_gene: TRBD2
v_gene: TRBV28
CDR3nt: TGTGCCAGCAGGCCCGGGACTAGCGGGAGAGGTACGCAGTATTTT
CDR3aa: CASRPGTSGRGTQYF